The T cell receptor beta chain under discussion was sequenced for a study of T-cell reconstitution after alpha-beta-depleted transplantation in children. TCRbeta library preparation incorporated unique molecular identifiers. In TCRdb, the PCR reads were re-called with MiXCR into one record per CDR3 protein. The table lists 420,000 or so distinct CDR3 sequences, roughly a tenth of them singletons. The CDR3 consists of 13 residues. J was trimmed by 5 bases and V by 5 bases; bases with no gene match: 5. In germline, CDR1 is SEHNR, CDR2 FQNEAQ (reference sequence). The material sequenced was PBMCs from the stem cell graft donor, taken from the stem cell graft. The chain recombines TRBV7-9 with TRBJ2-7, with 8 positions matching TRBD1. This TCR was sampled from a human donor who donated a stem cell graft to a child with acute myeloid leukemia. The CDR3 loop is CASSLLGQDEQYV. The CDR3 DNA follows: TGTGCCAGCAGCCTCCTGGGACAGGACGAGCAGTACGTC.